These 10 T cell receptor beta chains share one sample of origin, sequenced in a study of blood T cells in healthy people across ages. Primed by a sample-barcoded 5' primer and a J-beta primer mix, a second PCR proceeded for 7 to 11 cycles. Using its own MiXCR run on the 5' RACE reads, TCRdb lists one record per CDR3 protein. The sample includes a few hundred thousand distinct CDR3 sequences, over 45% of them seen just once. Sequenced sample: blood. Source of these receptors: a man aged 55 to 70 in good health.

This clonotype was recorded a few times. This chain connects TRBV15 to TRBJ2-3, with D hard to call. The V and J ends lost 0 bases and 0 bases respectively, with 7 bases between them. Germline lookup yields CDR1 LNHNV and CDR2 YYDKDF (reference sequence). CDR3 length: 15 amino acids. The CDR3 bases are TGTGCCACCAGCAGAGATCAGCCTAGCACAGATACGCAGTATTTT. Translating it yields CATSRDQPSTDTQYF.

J is TRBJ2-1 and V is TRBV24-1, with 9 bases identical to TRBD1. V trimming: 7 bases; J trimming: 4 bases; junction bases outside the gene matches: 7. CDR1 and CDR2 from the germline V gene are KGHDR and SFDVKD. The length of the CDR3 is 15 residues. The CDR3 coding sequence is TGTGCCACCAGCTCAACAGGGGGCCGGTACAATGAGCAGTTCTTC. This encodes CATSSTGGRYNEQFF.

This clonotype is a singleton in its sample. V usage is TRBV6-5 and J usage is TRBJ1-2, with 7 nucleotides matching TRBD1. CDR1 is MNHEY and CDR2 is SVGAGI in the germline V gene. V was clipped by 6 bases and J by 4 bases; unmatched bases: 11. This CDR3 contains 15 residues. For the CDR3, the DNA is TGTGCCAGCAGACCTCTGGCAGGGGGTGTCTATGGCTACACCTTC. Translating it yields CASRPLAGGVYGYTF.

The chain is built from TRBV20-1 and TRBJ2-1; 7 positions match TRBD1. Germline V gene data show CDR1 as DFQATT and CDR2 as SNEGSKA (reference sequence). The CDR3 is 15 amino acids. Losses at the gene ends were 4 bases for V and 0 bases for J; bases not matched to a gene: 6. CDR3 amino acids: CSATTGVGSYNEQFF. In DNA, the CDR3 is TGCAGTGCTACTACAGGGGTCGGCTCCTACAATGAGCAGTTCTTC.

The J gene is TRBJ2-5, the V gene TRBV7-6, with unresolved D. CDR1 SGHVS and CDR2 FNYEAQ come from the germline V gene. The CDR3 runs to 13 residues. V was clipped by 1 base and J by 5 bases, with 8 bases between them. CDR3 in amino acids: CASSLGPVETQYF. The CDR3 region has the DNA TGTGCCAGCAGCTTAGGGCCCGTGGAGACCCAGTACTTC.

DNA for the CDR3: TGTGCCAGCAGCACTCACCTCCGGGACCTCCCCACCTATGGCTACACCTTC. Protein: CASSTHLRDLPTYGYTF. The chain is built from TRBV21-1 and TRBJ1-2. TRBV21-1 is a pseudogene. CDR3 length: 17 amino acids.

The sample holds a few counts of this clonotype. V and J are TRBV20-1 and TRBJ2-7; 7 bases agree with TRBD1. Germline V CDR1 and CDR2: DFQATT, SNEGSKA (reference sequence). This CDR3 is built from 13 residues. Trimming cost V 5 bases and J 0 bases; bases outside gene matches: 4. The CDR3 protein is CSAPRDSSYEQYF. Written as DNA, the CDR3 is TGCAGTGCTCCCCGGGACAGCTCCTACGAGCAGTACTTC.

This clonotype has only a few counts. V is TRBV20-1 and J is TRBJ2-3, with 7 bases lining up with TRBD2. The CDR3 is 12 amino acids. From germline, CDR1 is DFQATT and CDR2 SNEGSKA (reference sequence). V shed 6 bases and J 5 bases; nucleotides not matched to a gene: 5. CDR3 sequence (DNA): TGCAGTGCCCTTCGGGGGGTAGATACGCAGTATTTT. Its protein product is CSALRGVDTQYF.

The chain has TRBV20-1 and TRBJ2-7; 10 nucleotides line up with TRBD2. The CDR3 length is 15 residues. V was pared by 1 base and J by 0 bases, with 3 bases of the junction left unmatched. Germline V CDR1 and CDR2: DFQATT, SNEGSKA (reference sequence). The CDR3 loop is CSARALAGDSYEQYF. As DNA, the CDR3 is TGCAGTGCTAGAGCCCTAGCGGGGGACTCCTACGAGCAGTACTTC.

This sequence joins TRBV30 and TRBJ2-4; D possibly corresponds to TRBD2 (5 bases). Per the germline V gene, CDR1 is GTSNPN and CDR2 is SVGIG (reference sequence). This CDR3 has 13 amino acids. The V end was cut by 5 bases, the J end by 7 bases, with 15 bases between. CDR3 coding DNA: TGTGCCTGGGCAGAGGATTCGGGGAACATTCAGTACTTC. Translated, it gives CAWAEDSGNIQYF.